Each of the 10 T cell receptor beta chains below was sequenced from the same sample in a study of OX40 agonist ivuxolimab in advanced cancers. Profiled with immunoSEQ multiplex PCR; TCRdb holds only in-frame clones, not every one. Of around 56,000 clones in the sample, 82% were seen once. The source material was CD4+ or CD8+ T cells sorted from blood, sampled in a trial of the OX40 agonist ivuxolimab. Source of these receptors: an adult with an advanced solid tumor such as melanoma, head and neck, liver or kidney cancer.

The chain links TRBV5-4 to TRBJ2-3; no firm D call. Germline lookup yields CDR1 SGHNT and CDR2 YYREEE (reference sequence). The CDR3 is made up of 14 amino acids. Trimming took off 4 bases at V and 0 bases at J, with 9 bases between the two ends. The CDR3 reads CASSPTLSTDTQYF. CDR3 DNA: TGTGCCAGCAGCCCGACCCTGAGCACAGATACGCAGTATTTT.

This chain links TRBV7-2 with TRBJ2-4; weak D call: TRBD2 (5 bases). CDR1 and CDR2 from the germline V gene are SGHTA and FQGNSA. Trimming pared 2 bases from V and 3 bases from J, leaving 17 bases between. The CDR3 runs 17 residues. The CDR3 region has the DNA TGTGCCAGCAGCTTACCCCCCGGGGATTGGGGCAAAAACATTCAGTACTTC. This sequence encodes CASSLPPGDWGKNIQYF.

The V and J genes are TRBV5-1 and TRBJ2-5; 8 bases fit TRBD2. V gave up 6 bases and J gave up 0 bases; unmatched junction bases: 4. The CDR3 length is 14 residues. The germline V gene encodes CDR1 SGHRS and CDR2 YFSETQ. The DNA for the CDR3 is TGCGCCAGCAAAAGGGGACTAGACCAAGAGACCCAGTACTTC. Protein product: CASKRGLDQETQYF.

The J gene is TRBJ1-5, the V gene TRBV28; D is unresolved. The V end lost 5 bases, the J end lost 2 bases, and 10 bases lay between the germline ends. Germline-derived CDR1 and CDR2 are MDHEN and SYDVKM. The CDR3 has 14 residues. The CDR3 is CASSRQQGNQPQHF. CDR3 sequence (DNA): TGTGCCAGCAGTAGGCAACAAGGCAATCAGCCCCAGCATTTT.

This clone turned up a few times. This rearrangement joins TRBV6-5 to TRBJ1-2; D is undetermined. The CDR3 contains 14 residues. Germline V CDR1 and CDR2: MNHEY, SVGAGI. With 5 bases removed from V and 0 bases from J, the gap between germline ends came to 10 bases. Written as DNA, the CDR3 is TGTGCCAGCAGTAGAAAGGGCCCTAACTATGGCTACACCTTC. Amino acid sequence: CASSRKGPNYGYTF.

There are a few counts of this clone. The chain uses TRBV6-5 and TRBJ1-6; no clear D gene. Per the germline V gene, CDR1 is MNHEY and CDR2 is SVGAGI. V was shortened by 5 bases and J by 1 base, with 6 bases between the two germline ends. The CDR3 length is 14 residues. CDR3 region: CASSSESYNSPLHF. The CDR3, as DNA: TGTGCCAGCAGTAGTGAATCCTATAATTCACCCCTCCACTTT.

The CDR3 DNA follows: TGTGCCAGTAGTATCACAAAAGGGGGGTCGTCCTACTATGGCTACACCTTC. Amino acids: CASSITKGGSSYYGYTF. V is TRBV19 and J is TRBJ1-2; D might be TRBD1 (6 bases). The CDR3 consists of 17 residues. Trimming shortened V by 3 bases and J by 3 bases, and 20 bases separated the two germline ends. Germline V lookup: CDR1 LNHDA, CDR2 SQIVND (reference sequence).

This rearrangement joins TRBV19 to TRBJ1-5; D possibly corresponds to TRBD1 (5 bases). From germline, CDR1 is LNHDA and CDR2 SQIVND (reference sequence). The length of the CDR3 is 14 residues. Trimming removed 5 bases from V and 2 bases from J, with 10 bases in between. CDR3 sequence: CASSGTGGNQPQHF. DNA of the CDR3: TGTGCCAGTAGTGGGACGGGGGGCAATCAGCCCCAGCATTTT.

The chain couples TRBV7-2 to TRBJ2-7, with D hard to call. This CDR3 comprises 16 residues. Trimming cost V 1 base and J 2 bases, with 15 bases left between them. Germline V lookup: CDR1 SGHTA, CDR2 FQGNSA. The CDR3 bases are TGTGCCAGCAGCTTAGGTGCGGCAGGTCGCCCCTACGAGCAGTACTTC. Translation gives CASSLGAAGRPYEQYF. Together with reference TRBV7-2 and TRBJ2-7, the CDR3 gives the full variable domain: GAGVSQSPSNKVTEKGKDVELRCDPISGHTALYWYRQSLGQGLEFLIYFQGNSAPDKSGLPSDRFSAERTGGSVSTLTIQRTQQEDSAVYLCASSLGAAGRPYEQYFGPGTRLTVT.

This clone was detected a few times. V and J are TRBV28 and TRBJ1-5; the match to TRBD1 covers 8 bases. The CDR3 totals 11 residues. Looked up from germline, CDR1 is MDHEN and CDR2 is SYDVKM. The trim removed 7 bases at V and 16 bases at J, leaving 9 bases unmatched. For the CDR3, the DNA is TGTGCCAGCATAGCAGGGGGCATGAAACATTTT. Amino acid sequence: CASIAGGMKHF.